This TCR beta chain was captured in a study of beta chain features in type 1 diabetes. Overall study findings and caveats: All four CD4+ subsets from Type 1 diabetes patients carried moderately but significantly shorter TCRB CDR3s.

About this clone: Its antigen is not known.

Reverse transcription of all isolated RNA meant that expressed TCRB transcripts were sequenced. TCRdb keeps only in-frame clones here, not all; method: immunoSEQ multiplex PCR. The table lists about half a million clones, 10% to 12% of them singletons. The CDR3 loop spans 15 amino acids. Germline V gene data show CDR1 as SGHDT and CDR2 as YYEEEE. V was pared by 4 bases and J by 0 bases, with 8 bases between. A sort by CD45RO/CCR7/CD25/CD127/CD95/CD27 yielded CD4+ naive, central memory, regulatory and stem cell-like memory cells. Specimen: naive CD4+ T cells from blood. The chain employs TRBV5-6 and TRBJ2-6, with D hard to call. This TCR came from a woman younger than 30 in good health. This CDR3 is CASSRRFSGANVLTF. The CDR3, as DNA: TGTGCCAGCAGCCGGAGATTCTCTGGGGCCAACGTCCTGACTTTC.